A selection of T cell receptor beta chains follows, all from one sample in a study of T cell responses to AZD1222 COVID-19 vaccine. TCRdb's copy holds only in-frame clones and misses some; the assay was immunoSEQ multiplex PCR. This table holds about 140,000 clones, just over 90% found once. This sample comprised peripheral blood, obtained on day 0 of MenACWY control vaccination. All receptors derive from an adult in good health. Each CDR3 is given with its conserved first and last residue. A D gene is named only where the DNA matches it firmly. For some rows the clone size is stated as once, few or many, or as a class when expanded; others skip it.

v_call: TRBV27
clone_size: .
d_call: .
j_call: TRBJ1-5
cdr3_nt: TGTGCCAGCAGTTTATCCGTCAGGGTTCAGCCCCAGCATTTT
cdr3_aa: CASSLSVRVQPQHF

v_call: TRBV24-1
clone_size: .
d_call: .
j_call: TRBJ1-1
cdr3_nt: TGTGCCACCAGCCACAATGCGAACACTGAAGCTTTCTTT
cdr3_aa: CATSHNANTEAFF

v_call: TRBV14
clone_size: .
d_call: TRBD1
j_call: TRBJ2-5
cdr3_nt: TGTGCCAGCAGCCAACTCGTATCCGGGACAGGGAAAGAGACCCAGTACTTC
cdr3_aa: CASSQLVSGTGKETQYF

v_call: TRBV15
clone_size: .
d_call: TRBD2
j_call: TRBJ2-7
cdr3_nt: TGTGCCACCAGCAGCGGGGCGGGCGGGAGTGTTACCTCCTACGAGCAGTACTTC
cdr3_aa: CATSSGAGGSVTSYEQYF

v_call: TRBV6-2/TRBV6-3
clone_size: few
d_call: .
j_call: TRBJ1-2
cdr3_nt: TGTGCCAGCAGTTACTCCCCCCGGACTTTCTATGGCTACACCTTC
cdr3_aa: CASSYSPRTFYGYTF

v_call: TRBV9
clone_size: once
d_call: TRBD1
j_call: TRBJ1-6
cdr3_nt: TGTGCCAGCAGCGAGGGGGACAGGAATTCACCCCTCCACTTT
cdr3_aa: CASSEGDRNSPLHF

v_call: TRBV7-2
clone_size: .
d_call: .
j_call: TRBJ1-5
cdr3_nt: TGTGCCAGCAGCTTAGAAGGGGTTACCCCGCCGCATTTT
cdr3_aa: CASSLEGVTPPHF

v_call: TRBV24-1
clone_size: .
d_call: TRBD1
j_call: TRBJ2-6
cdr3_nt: TGTGCCACCAGTGACCCGGGACAGGGGATGGCTGGGGCCAACGTCCTGACTTTC
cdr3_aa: CATSDPGQGMAGANVLTF

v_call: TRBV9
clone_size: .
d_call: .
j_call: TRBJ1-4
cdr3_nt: TGTGCCAGCAGCCCCCGACCCAATGAAAAACTGTTTTTT
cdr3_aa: CASSPRPNEKLFF

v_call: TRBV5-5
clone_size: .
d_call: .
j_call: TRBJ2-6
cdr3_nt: TGTGCCAGCGATCTCGGGTGGAGCGCTGGGGCCAACGTCCTGACTTTC
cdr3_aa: CASDLGWSAGANVLTF

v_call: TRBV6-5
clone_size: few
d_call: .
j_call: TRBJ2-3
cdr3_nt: TGTGCCAGCAGTATCAGGGGCACAGATACGCAGTATTTT
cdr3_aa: CASSIRGTDTQYF

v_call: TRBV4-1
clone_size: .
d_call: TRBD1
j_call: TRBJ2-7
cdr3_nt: TGCGCCAGCAGCCCGGGGACAGGGGGCAACGAGCAGTACTTC
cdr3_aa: CASSPGTGGNEQYF

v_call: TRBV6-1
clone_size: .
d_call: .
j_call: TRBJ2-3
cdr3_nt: TGTGCCAGCAGTGAACTGGGCGGCAAGGCGGGCACAGATACGCAGTATTTT
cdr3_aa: CASSELGGKAGTDTQYF

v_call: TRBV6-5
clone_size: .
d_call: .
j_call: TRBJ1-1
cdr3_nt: TGTGCCAGCAGTAGGGGTCTGGGCTCGAACACTGAAGCTTTCTTT
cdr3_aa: CASSRGLGSNTEAFF

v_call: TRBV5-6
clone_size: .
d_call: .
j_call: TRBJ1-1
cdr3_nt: TGTGCCAGCAGCTTGCTGGGGCTCACTGAAGCTTTCTTT
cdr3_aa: CASSLLGLTEAFF

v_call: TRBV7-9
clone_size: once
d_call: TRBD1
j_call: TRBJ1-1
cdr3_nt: TGTGCCAGCAGCGAGACCACAGGGGTCACTGAAGCTTTCTTT
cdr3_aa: CASSETTGVTEAFF

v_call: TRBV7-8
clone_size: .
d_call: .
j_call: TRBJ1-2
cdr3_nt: TGTGCCAGCAGCTTAGGTGCGGGCTATGGCTACACCTTC
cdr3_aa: CASSLGAGYGYTF

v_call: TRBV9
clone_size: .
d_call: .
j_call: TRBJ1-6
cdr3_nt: TGTGCCAGCAGCGTAGCAGGGTCAAGGACACCCCTCCACTTT
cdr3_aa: CASSVAGSRTPLHF

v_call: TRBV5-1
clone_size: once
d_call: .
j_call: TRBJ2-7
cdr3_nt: TGCGCCAGCAGCCGACAGGAAGCCTACGAGCAGTACTTC
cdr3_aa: CASSRQEAYEQYF

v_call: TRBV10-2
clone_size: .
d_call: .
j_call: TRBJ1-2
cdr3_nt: TGCGCCAGCAGTGAGGCTCCAGAAGACTATGGCTACACCTTC
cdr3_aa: CASSEAPEDYGYTF

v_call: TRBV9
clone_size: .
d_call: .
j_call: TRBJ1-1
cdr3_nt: TGTGCCAGCAGCGAGCTAGGAATGAACACTGAAGCTTTCTTT
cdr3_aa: CASSELGMNTEAFF

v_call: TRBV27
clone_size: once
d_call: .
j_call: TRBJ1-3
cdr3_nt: TGTGCCAGCAGTGCGACATCCTCTGGAAACACCATATATTTT
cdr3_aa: CASSATSSGNTIYF

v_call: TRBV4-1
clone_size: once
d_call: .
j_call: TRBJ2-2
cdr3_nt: TGCGCCAGCAGACGAGCTGGGGGGACCGGGGAGCTGTTTTTT
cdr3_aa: CASRRAGGTGELFF

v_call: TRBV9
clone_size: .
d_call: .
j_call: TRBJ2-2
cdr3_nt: TGTGCCAGCAGCGTAGCGAGTGGGGAGCTGTTTTTT
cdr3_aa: CASSVASGELFF

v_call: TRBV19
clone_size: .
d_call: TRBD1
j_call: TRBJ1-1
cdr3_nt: TGTGCCAGTAGTTTAACAGGGGGCAGGACTGAAGCTTTCTTT
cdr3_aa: CASSLTGGRTEAFF

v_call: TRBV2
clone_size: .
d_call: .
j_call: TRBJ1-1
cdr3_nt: TGTGCCAGCTCCTATTGGGAAAACACTGAAGCTTTCTTT
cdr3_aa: CASSYWENTEAFF

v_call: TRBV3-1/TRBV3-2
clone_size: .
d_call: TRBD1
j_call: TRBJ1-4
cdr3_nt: TGTGCCAGCAGCCGACAGGGGGAGGAGCATGAAAAACTGTTTTTT
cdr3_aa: CASSRQGEEHEKLFF

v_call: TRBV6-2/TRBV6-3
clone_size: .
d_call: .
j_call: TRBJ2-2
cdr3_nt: TGTGCCAGCAGTCCCTACCCGAACACCGGGGAGCTGTTTTTT
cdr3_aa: CASSPYPNTGELFF

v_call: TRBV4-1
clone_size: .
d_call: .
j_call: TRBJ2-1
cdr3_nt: TGCGCCAGCAGCTTGACGGAGACAGGTAATTTCAATGAGCAGTTCTTC
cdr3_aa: CASSLTETGNFNEQFF

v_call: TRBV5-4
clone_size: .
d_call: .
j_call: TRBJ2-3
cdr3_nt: TGTGCCAGCAGCTTCATGGCAGATACGCAGTATTTT
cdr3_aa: CASSFMADTQYF

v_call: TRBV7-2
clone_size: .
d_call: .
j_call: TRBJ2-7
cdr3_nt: TGTGCCAGCAGCTTTCTTCCAGGGAACTCCTACGAGCAGTACTTC
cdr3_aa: CASSFLPGNSYEQYF

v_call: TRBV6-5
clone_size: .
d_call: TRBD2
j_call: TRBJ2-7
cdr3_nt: TGTGCCAGCAGTTACTCGGCGGGGGGGCCCTACGAGCAGTACTTC
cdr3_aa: CASSYSAGGPYEQYF

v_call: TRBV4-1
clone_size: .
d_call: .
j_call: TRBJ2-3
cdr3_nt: TGCGCCAGCAGTCGAATCAGTGGGCCCACAGATACGCAGTATTTT
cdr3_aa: CASSRISGPTDTQYF

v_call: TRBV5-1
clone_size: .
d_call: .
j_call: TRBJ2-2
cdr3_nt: TGCGCCAGCAGCTCGATACAGGGAACTGGGGAGCTGTTTTTT
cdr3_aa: CASSSIQGTGELFF

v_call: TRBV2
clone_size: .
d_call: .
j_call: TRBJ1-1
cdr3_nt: TGTGCCAGCAGTGGGCACACTGAAGCTTTCTTT
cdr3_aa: CASSGHTEAFF

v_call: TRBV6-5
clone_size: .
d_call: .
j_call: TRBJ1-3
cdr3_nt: TGTGCCAGCAGTCTGACGGCAAACTCTGGAAACACCATATATTTT
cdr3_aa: CASSLTANSGNTIYF

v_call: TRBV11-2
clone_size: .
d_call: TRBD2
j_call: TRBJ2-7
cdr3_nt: TGTGCCAGCAGCTCGGGACTAGCGGGGGCCTACGAGCAGTACTTC
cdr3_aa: CASSSGLAGAYEQYF

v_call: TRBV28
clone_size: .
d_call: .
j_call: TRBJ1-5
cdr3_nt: TGTGCCAGCAGTTCCCAGCTCCGGGTGGGTCAGCCCCAGCATTTT
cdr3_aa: CASSSQLRVGQPQHF

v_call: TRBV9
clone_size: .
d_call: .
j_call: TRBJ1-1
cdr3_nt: TGTGCCAGCAGCGCGACCTCAATGAACACTGAAGCTTTCTTT
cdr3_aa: CASSATSMNTEAFF

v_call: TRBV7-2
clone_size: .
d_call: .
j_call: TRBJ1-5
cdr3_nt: TGTGCCAGCAGCCCAGGACGGGTAAATCAGCCCCAGCATTTT
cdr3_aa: CASSPGRVNQPQHF

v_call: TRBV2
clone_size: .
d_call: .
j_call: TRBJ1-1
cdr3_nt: TGTGCCAGCAGTAGGACGGTGAACACTGAAGCTTTCTTT
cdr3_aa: CASSRTVNTEAFF